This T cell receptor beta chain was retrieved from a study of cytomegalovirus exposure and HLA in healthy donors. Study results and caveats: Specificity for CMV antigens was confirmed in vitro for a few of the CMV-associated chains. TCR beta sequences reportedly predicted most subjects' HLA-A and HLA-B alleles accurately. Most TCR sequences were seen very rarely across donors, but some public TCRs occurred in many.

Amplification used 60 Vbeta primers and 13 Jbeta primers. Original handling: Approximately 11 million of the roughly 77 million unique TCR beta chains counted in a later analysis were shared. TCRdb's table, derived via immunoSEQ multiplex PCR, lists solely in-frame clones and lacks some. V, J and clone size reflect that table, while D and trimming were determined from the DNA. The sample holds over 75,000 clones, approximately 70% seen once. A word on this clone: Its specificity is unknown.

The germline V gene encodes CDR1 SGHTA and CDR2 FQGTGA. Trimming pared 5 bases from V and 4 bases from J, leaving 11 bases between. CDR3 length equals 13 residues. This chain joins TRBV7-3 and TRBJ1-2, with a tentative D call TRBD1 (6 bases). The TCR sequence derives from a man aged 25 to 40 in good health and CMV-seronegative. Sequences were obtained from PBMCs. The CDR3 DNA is TGTGCCAGCAGCGAAACAGGGTCCTATGGCTACACCTTC. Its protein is CASSETGSYGYTF. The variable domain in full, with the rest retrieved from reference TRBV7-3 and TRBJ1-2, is GAGVSQTPSNKVTEKGKYVELRCDPISGHTALYWYRQSLGQGPEFLIYFQGTGAADDSGLPNDRFFAVRPEGSVSTLKIQRTERGDSAVYLCASSETGSYGYTFGSGTRLTVV.